A single sample is the source of the 14 T cell receptor beta chains below, sequenced in a study of T cell responses to AZD1222 COVID-19 vaccine. Here immunoSEQ multiplex PCR was the method, and the copy in TCRdb shows in-frame clones only, minus some. The data contain some 250,000 clones, about 94% of them seen just once; the ten biggest clones take up roughly 0.5%. The sequences come from peripheral blood, collected 28 days after the second AZD1222 dose. All receptors come from an adult who received the AZD1222 COVID-19 vaccine.

This clone was observed a single time. The chain has TRBV5-1 and TRBJ1-2; D perhaps matches TRBD1 (6 bases). There are 14 residues in the CDR3. The germline V and J ends were trimmed by 0 bases and 8 bases, with 14 bases remaining between them. Germline V gives CDR1 SGHRS, CDR2 YFSETQ. The CDR3 loop reads CASSLEAGVAGYTF. The CDR3 DNA reads TGCGCCAGCAGCTTGGAAGCAGGGGTCGCCGGCTACACCTTC.

For the CDR3, the DNA is TGCAGCGTTGAATACAGACCTAACACTGAAGCTTTCTTT. Its protein is CSVEYRPNTEAFF. The J gene is TRBJ1-1, the V gene TRBV29-1; no definite D call. V was cut by 2 bases and J by 2 bases, with 9 bases left in between. Germline CDR1 SQVTM, CDR2 ANQGSEA. The CDR3 extends over 13 amino acids.

Points on this clone: This sample also contains other DNA sequences that code for the same CDR3. This chain links TRBV12-3 or TRBV12-4 with TRBJ1-1; no clear D gene. This CDR3 has 13 amino acids. V was shortened by 1 base and J by 1 base, with 4 bases between the two germline ends. The CDR3 sequence is CASSLVGNTEAFF. The CDR3 nucleotides are TGTGCCAGCAGTTTAGTCGGGAACACTGAAGCTTTCTTT.

This rearrangement joins TRBV12-3 or TRBV12-4 to TRBJ1-1; TRBD1 matches 8 bases. The CDR3 spans 13 residues. J lost 5 bases, V lost 3 bases, and 2 bases had no gene match. The CDR3 sequence is CASSFYRGTEAFF. CDR3 nucleotide sequence: TGTGCCAGCAGTTTTTACAGGGGGACTGAAGCTTTCTTT.

The genes are TRBV19 and TRBJ1-1, with D perhaps matching TRBD1 (5 bases). The CDR3 loop spans 15 amino acids. Germline CDR1 LNHDA, CDR2 SQIVND (reference sequence). V was cut by 5 bases and J by 2 bases, with 15 bases left in between. In DNA form, the CDR3 reads TGTGCCAGTAGTGTCCGAGGCGGGGGAAACACTGAAGCTTTCTTT. This codes for CASSVRGGGNTEAFF.

The chain combines TRBV4-3 with TRBJ1-5; no reliable D call. V shed 0 bases and J shed 2 bases, with 8 bases lying between them. The CDR3 has 15 amino acids. Germline CDR1 and CDR2: LGHNA and YSLEER. The CDR3 sequence: CASSQEESGNQPQHF. The CDR3 region has the DNA TGCGCCAGCAGCCAAGAAGAGAGTGGCAATCAGCCCCAGCATTTT.

This chain uses TRBV5-4 with TRBJ2-2, with TRBD1 identical over 8 bases. The CDR3 contains 15 residues. With V trimmed by 0 bases and J by 5 bases, 3 bases remained unmatched. Germline values: CDR1 SGHNT, CDR2 YYREEE (reference sequence). In nucleotides, the CDR3 is TGTGCCAGCAGCTTGGGGACAGGGAGGACCGGGGAGCTGTTTTTT. The encoded protein is CASSLGTGRTGELFF.

V is TRBV19 and J is TRBJ1-5, with 8 bases lining up with TRBD1. J was trimmed by 6 bases and V by 5 bases; bases with no gene match: 6. CDR3 size: 14 residues. Germline-derived CDR1 and CDR2 are LNHDA and SQIVND (reference sequence). DNA for the CDR3: TGTGCCAGTAGTCCGACAGGGGCCGGTCAGCCCCAGCATTTT. The encoded protein is CASSPTGAGQPQHF.

The rearrangement joins TRBV5-1 to TRBJ1-1, with TRBD1 as a possible D gene (6 bases). Germline CDR1 is SGHRS and CDR2 is YFSETQ. Trimming left V 4 bases short and J 4 bases short, with 23 bases between. The CDR3 contains 17 residues. For the CDR3, the DNA is TGCGCCAGCAGCCCCCAGCTCACGGGGGCGGGGGGCACTGAAGCTTTCTTT. This codes for CASSPQLTGAGGTEAFF.

This chain joins TRBV4-1 and TRBJ2-5; 13 positions match TRBD2. The V gene end was trimmed by 3 bases and the J gene end by 12 bases; junction bases not matched to a gene: 10. Germline V gene data show CDR1 as MGHRA and CDR2 as YSYEKL. The CDR3 sequence is 15 residues long. The CDR3 is CASSHLTTSGRPKYF. The CDR3 DNA follows: TGCGCCAGCAGCCACTTAACGACTAGCGGGAGGCCCAAGTACTTC.

The genes are TRBV27 and TRBJ2-7, with no clear D. Germline loops: CDR1 MNHEY, CDR2 SMNVEV (reference sequence). The CDR3 totals 12 residues. With 7 bases removed from V and 0 bases from J, the gap between germline ends came to 7 bases. CDR3 nucleotides: TGTGCCAGCACCTCGAGCTCCTACGAGCAGTACTTC. This codes for CASTSSSYEQYF.

The chain links TRBV9 to TRBJ2-7, with a possible D match to TRBD2 (5 bases). V lost 4 bases to trimming and J lost 3 bases, with 14 bases between them. The length of the CDR3 is 14 residues. CDR1 is SGDLS and CDR2 is YYNGEE in the germline V gene. CDR3 loop: CASSCTSDFYEQYF. CDR3 DNA sequence: TGTGCCAGCAGCTGTACGTCGGACTTCTACGAGCAGTACTTC. The full variable domain, completed using reference TRBV9 and TRBJ2-7, is DSGVTQTPKHLITATGQRVTLRCSPRSGDLSVYWYQQSLDQGLQFLIQYYNGEERAKGNILERFSAQQFPDLHSELNLSSLELGDSALYFCASSCTSDFYEQYFGPGTRLTVT.

The chain combines TRBV3-1 (or the pseudogene TRBV3-2) with TRBJ1-2; possibly TRBD1 for D (6 bases). The CDR3 covers 14 residues. CDR1 and CDR2 (germline): LGHDT, YNNKEL (reference sequence). Trimming pared 5 bases from V and 8 bases from J, leaving 18 bases between. In nucleotides, the CDR3 is TGTGCCAGCAGCTCAGGGGCGGGATTCTCGGGCTACACCTTC. Encoded protein: CASSSGAGFSGYTF.

The chain links TRBV5-1 to TRBJ1-6; 8 bases map to TRBD1. V gave up 3 bases and J gave up 7 bases; unmatched junction bases: 6. Germline V CDR1 and CDR2: SGHRS, YFSETQ. This CDR3 region has 15 residues. The CDR3 nucleotides read TGCGCCAGCAGCTCCGAACAGGGGGAAAATTCACCCCTCCACTTT. Translating gives CASSSEQGENSPLHF.